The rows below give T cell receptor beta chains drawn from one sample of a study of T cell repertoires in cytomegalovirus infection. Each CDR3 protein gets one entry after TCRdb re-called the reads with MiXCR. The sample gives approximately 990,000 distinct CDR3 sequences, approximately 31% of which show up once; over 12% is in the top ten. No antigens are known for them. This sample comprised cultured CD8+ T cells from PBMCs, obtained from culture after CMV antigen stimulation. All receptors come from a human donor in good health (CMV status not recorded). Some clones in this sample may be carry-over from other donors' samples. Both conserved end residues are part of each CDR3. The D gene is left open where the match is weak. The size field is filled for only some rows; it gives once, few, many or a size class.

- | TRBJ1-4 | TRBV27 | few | CASSLLSTPEKLFF | TGTGCCAGCAGTTTACTCTCGACGCCGGAGAAACTGTTTTTT
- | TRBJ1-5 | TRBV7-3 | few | CASSLTSPSNQPQHF | TGTGCCAGCAGCTTAACGTCACCTAGCAATCAGCCCCAGCATTTT
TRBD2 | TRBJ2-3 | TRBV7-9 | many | CASSLNPGLAGTDTQYF | TGTGCCAGCAGCCTTAACCCGGGACTAGCGGGCACAGATACGCAGTATTTT
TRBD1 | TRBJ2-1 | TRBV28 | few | CASTLPGQKYNEQFF | TGTGCCAGCACCCTCCCGGGACAGAAATACAATGAGCAGTTCTTC
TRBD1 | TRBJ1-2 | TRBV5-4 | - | CASIDRGNGYTF | TGTGCCAGCATTGACAGGGGAAATGGCTACACCTTC
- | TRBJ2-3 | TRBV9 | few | CASSVISTDTQYF | TGTGCCAGCAGCGTGATTAGCACAGATACGCAGTATTTT
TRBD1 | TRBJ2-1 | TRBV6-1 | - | CVSSPKRGQGANEQFF | TGTGTCAGCTCTCCGAAGCGGGGACAGGGGGCAAATGAGCAGTTCTTC
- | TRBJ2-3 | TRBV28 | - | CASSFYGSRTDTQYF | TGTGCCAGCAGTTTTTATGGGAGTCGCACAGATACGCAGTATTTT
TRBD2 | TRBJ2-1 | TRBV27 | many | CASSLSGASYNEQFF | TGTGCCAGCAGCCTTAGCGGGGCGTCCTACAATGAGCAGTTCTTC
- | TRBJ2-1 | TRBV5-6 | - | CASGALNEQFF | TGTGCCAGCGGAGCCTTAAATGAGCAGTTCTTC
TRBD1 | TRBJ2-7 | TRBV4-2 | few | CASSQDKGTGREQYF | TGTGCCAGCAGCCAAGATAAAGGGACAGGTAGGGAGCAGTACTTC
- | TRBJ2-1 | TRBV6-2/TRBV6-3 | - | CANSPFSGYMDEQFF | TGTGCCAACAGTCCATTTAGCGGATACATGGATGAGCAGTTCTTC
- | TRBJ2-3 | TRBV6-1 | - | CASPGKRITTDTQYF | TGTGCCAGCCCGGGGAAGCGAATCACCACAGATACGCAGTATTTT
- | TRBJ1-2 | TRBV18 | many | CASSPVLMAPPADGYTF | TGTGCCAGCTCACCGGTCCTCATGGCGCCGCCCGCTGATGGCTACACCTTC